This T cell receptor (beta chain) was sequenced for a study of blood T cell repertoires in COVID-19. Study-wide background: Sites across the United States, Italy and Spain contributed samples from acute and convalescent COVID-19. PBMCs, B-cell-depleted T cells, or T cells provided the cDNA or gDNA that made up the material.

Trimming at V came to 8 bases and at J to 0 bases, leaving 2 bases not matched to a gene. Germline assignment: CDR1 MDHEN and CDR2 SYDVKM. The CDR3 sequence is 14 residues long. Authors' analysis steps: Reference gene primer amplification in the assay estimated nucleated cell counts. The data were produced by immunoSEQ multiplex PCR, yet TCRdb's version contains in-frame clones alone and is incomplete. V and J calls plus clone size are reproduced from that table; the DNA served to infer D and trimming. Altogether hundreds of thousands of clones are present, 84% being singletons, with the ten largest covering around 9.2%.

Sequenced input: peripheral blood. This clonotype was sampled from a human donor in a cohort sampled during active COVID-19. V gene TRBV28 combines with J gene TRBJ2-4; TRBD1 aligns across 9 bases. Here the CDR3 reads CASLTGGAKNIQYF. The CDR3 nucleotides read TGTGCCAGCCTGACAGGGGGAGCCAAAAACATTCAGTACTTC.